This T cell receptor (beta chain) emerged from a study of cytomegalovirus exposure and HLA in healthy donors. Study-wide findings and caveats: Most TCR sequences proved rare, with some public TCRs found in many donors. Cytomegalovirus-associated TCR beta chains were listed, numbering around 150. The tendency of first-cohort TCR clusters to co-occur in the roughly 110 validation repertoires emerged from a later analysis.

The CDR3 sequence is 15 residues long. Germline CDR1 reads MNHEY; CDR2 reads SMNVEV (reference sequence). V was shortened by 7 bases and J by 5 bases, with 18 bases between the two germline ends. To note about this clone: The antigen is undetermined.

The repertoire was sequenced with immunoSEQ multiplex PCR; TCRdb's copy has only in-frame clones and lacks some. The sample holds almost 75,000 clones, around four fifths seen once. This clonotype originated in a young man in good health and CMV-seronegative. This chain uses TRBV27 with TRBJ2-1; perhaps TRBD1 as D (6 bases). The sequenced sample consisted of PBMCs. The CDR3 bases are TGTGCCAGCACCCGAAGAGGGACAAGTCACAATGAGCAGTTCTTC. Amino acids: CASTRRGTSHNEQFF.